These T cell receptor beta chains were read from a single sample in a study of cytomegalovirus exposure and HLA in healthy donors. Assay used: immunoSEQ multiplex PCR; TCRdb lists only in-frame clones, some missing. This table holds over 150,000 clones, approximately 70% found once. Sequences were obtained from PBMCs. All receptors derive from a woman between 40 and 55 years old in good health and CMV-seropositive. The CDR3 runs from the conserved cysteine through the conserved F or W. The D gene is left open where the match is weak. Clone size appears in some rows only: once, few, many, or a class for an expanded clone.

>TRBV4-1|TRBJ1-2|TRBD1|few
CASSHPPEGALFHGYPF
TGCGCCAGCAGCCACCCCCCCGAGGGGGCGCTTTTCCATGGCTACCCCTTC
>TRBV2|TRBJ1-5|.|.
CASSAGESGNQPQHF
TGTGCCAGCAGTGCCGGGGAGTCGGGCAATCAGCCCCAGCATTTT
>TRBV2|TRBJ2-1|TRBD2|.
CASSGPRTSGYNEQFF
TGTGCCAGCAGTGGACCCCGGACTAGCGGCTACAATGAGCAGTTCTTC
>TRBV11-2|TRBJ1-1|.|few
CASSSRNTEAFF
TGTGCCAGCAGCTCCAGGAACACTGAAGCTTTCTTT
>TRBV28|TRBJ2-1|TRBD2|few
CASSSYGPGLGSYNEQFF
TGTGCCAGCAGTTCGTACGGACCGGGACTAGGATCCTACAATGAGCAGTTCTTC
>TRBV7-2|TRBJ1-2|TRBD1|.
CASSSPRGLYGYTF
TGTGCCAGCAGCTCTCCAAGGGGGCTCTATGGCTACACCTTC
>TRBV5-4|TRBJ1-3|.|.
CASSLGTVGNTIYF
TGTGCCAGCAGCTTGGGGACAGTAGGAAACACCATATATTTT
>TRBV11-3|TRBJ2-1|TRBD2|.
CASSNTEPGLAFDEQFF
TGTGCCAGCAGCAATACGGAACCCGGACTAGCGTTTGATGAGCAGTTCTTC
>TRBV9|TRBJ2-3|.|few
CASSAYLVSSSTDTQYF
TGTGCCAGCAGCGCGTACTTAGTGAGTTCTAGCACAGATACGCAGTATTTT
>TRBV19|TRBJ2-1|TRBD2|.
CASKVAGVSYNEQFF
TGTGCCAGTAAAGTAGCGGGAGTCTCCTACAATGAGCAGTTCTTC
>TRBV18|TRBJ1-5|.|.
CASSPPSMSNQPQHF
TGTGCCAGCTCACCACCGAGTATGAGCAATCAGCCCCAGCATTTT
>TRBV6-5|TRBJ1-4|TRBD1|.
CASSYGQGVAKLFF
TGTGCCAGCAGTTACGGCCAGGGGGTTGCAAAACTGTTTTTT
>TRBV18|TRBJ1-1|TRBD1|.
CASSPPTGSAFF
TGTGCCAGCTCACCACCGACAGGGTCGGCTTTCTTT
>TRBV7-2|TRBJ2-3|.|.
CASSLGGIVAQYF
TGTGCCAGCAGCTTAGGAGGAATAGTGGCGCAGTATTTT
>TRBV28|TRBJ1-3|.|.
CASRDSAGNTIYF
TGTGCCAGCAGAGACAGCGCTGGAAACACCATATATTTT
>TRBV5-6|TRBJ2-5|TRBD2|.
CATGGAGVETQYF
TGTGCCACCGGGGGGGCGGGTGTGGAGACCCAGTACTTC
>TRBV15|TRBJ2-5|TRBD2|few
CATSRAGGGAQETQYF
TGTGCCACCAGCAGAGCGGGCGGGGGGGCACAAGAGACCCAGTACTTC
>TRBV2|TRBJ2-5|TRBD2|few
CASTEITSGQETQYF
TGTGCCAGCACTGAGATTACTAGCGGTCAAGAGACCCAGTACTTC
>TRBV6-5|TRBJ1-5|.|.
CASRVQGTGNQPQHF
TGTGCCAGCAGGGTACAGGGAACCGGCAATCAGCCCCAGCATTTT
>TRBV4-1|TRBJ2-4|TRBD1|.
CASSQAPGQGANIQYF
TGCGCCAGCAGCCAAGCCCCGGGACAGGGGGCGAACATTCAGTACTTC
>TRBV4-3|TRBJ2-1|.|.
CASSQVDFHPNNEQFF
TGCGCCAGCAGCCAAGTCGACTTCCATCCAAACAATGAGCAGTTCTTC
>TRBV7-2|TRBJ1-2|TRBD1|.
CASSHTTGNYGYTF
TGTGCCAGCAGCCACACGACAGGGAACTATGGCTACACCTTC
>TRBV28|TRBJ2-5|.|.
CASSILAQETQYF
TGTGCCAGCAGTATCCTAGCCCAAGAGACCCAGTACTTC
>TRBV7-2|TRBJ1-2|.|.
CASSLGGDGYGYTF
TGTGCCAGCAGCTTAGGGGGGGATGGCTATGGCTACACCTTC
>TRBV5-1|TRBJ2-7|.|.
CASSLDLNVWVRDLTTYEQYF
TGCGCCAGCAGCTTGGATCTCAACGTGTGGGTTAGGGACTTGACTACCTACGAGCAGTACTTC
>TRBV4-1|TRBJ2-6|.|few
CASSPGKGGISGANVLTF
TGCGCCAGCAGCCCAGGGAAGGGGGGGATCTCTGGGGCCAACGTCCTGACTTTC
>TRBV19|TRBJ2-1|TRBD2|.
CASSPQGLGTSGTNEQFF
TGTGCCAGTAGCCCTCAGGGGCTCGGGACTAGCGGGACCAATGAGCAGTTCTTC
>TRBV5-4|TRBJ2-1|TRBD1|.
CASSPGQGAYNEQFF
TGTGCCAGCAGCCCGGGACAGGGGGCCTACAATGAGCAGTTCTTC
>TRBV19|TRBJ1-2|TRBD1|few
CASSWTGDGYTF
TGTGCCAGTAGCTGGACAGGGGATGGCTACACCTTC
>TRBV11-3|TRBJ2-3|TRBD1|once
CASSHGTGIDTQYF
TGTGCCAGCAGTCATGGGACAGGGATAGATACGCAGTATTTT
>TRBV29-1|TRBJ2-7|.|.
CSVESSRETSYEQYF
TGCAGCGTTGAATCTTCGAGGGAGACCTCCTACGAGCAGTACTTC
>TRBV5-1|TRBJ2-5|TRBD1|.
CASSIGQGISETQYF
TGCGCCAGCAGCATAGGACAGGGGATTTCGGAGACCCAGTACTTC
>TRBV7-3|TRBJ1-2|.|once
CASSLRSGRDYGYTF
TGTGCCAGCAGCTTAAGGTCAGGGAGGGACTATGGCTACACCTTC
>TRBV6-1|TRBJ2-1|.|few
CASSRNEQFF
TGTGCCAGCAGCAGAAATGAGCAGTTCTTC
>TRBV4-1|TRBJ1-5|.|few
CASSPTGWNQPQHF
TGCGCCAGCAGCCCTACAGGGTGGAACCAGCCCCAGCATTTT
>TRBV7-2|TRBJ1-5|.|.
CASSFPPNQPQHF
TGTGCCAGCAGCTTTCCCCCGAATCAGCCCCAGCATTTT
>TRBV14|TRBJ2-5|TRBD2|.
CASSHLAGGGETQYF
TGTGCCAGCAGCCATCTAGCGGGGGGCGGTGAGACCCAGTACTTC
>TRBV7-9|TRBJ1-6|.|.
CASSLEGESPLHF
TGTGCCAGCAGCTTGGAGGGAGAATCACCCCTCCACTTT
>TRBV7-2|TRBJ1-4|TRBD1|.
CASTPGQGVEKLFF
TGTGCCAGCACCCCGGGGCAGGGGGTTGAAAAACTGTTTTTT
>TRBV19|TRBJ2-2|.|.
CASSIGLHTGELFF
TGTGCCAGTAGTATAGGACTGCACACCGGGGAGCTGTTTTTT
>TRBV5-1|TRBJ2-5|TRBD2|.
CASSPHGAGLEETQYF
TGCGCCAGCAGCCCCCACGGAGCGGGGCTGGAGGAGACCCAGTACTTC
>TRBV14|TRBJ2-3|.|.
CASSQGGDTQYF
TGTGCCAGCAGCCAAGGAGGCGATACGCAGTATTTT
>TRBV19|TRBJ1-2|.|.
CASSIGWSGVNYGYTF
TGTGCCAGTAGTATTGGGTGGTCGGGTGTGAACTATGGCTACACCTTC
>TRBV6-1|TRBJ2-7|.|.
CASSPLGGGPKEQYF
TGTGCCAGCAGTCCCCTAGGGGGAGGGCCAAAAGAGCAGTACTTC
>TRBV28|TRBJ1-4|.|.
CASSESGESSEKLFF
TGTGCCAGCAGTGAGTCAGGGGAAAGTAGTGAAAAACTGTTTTTT
>TRBV28|TRBJ2-7|TRBD2|.
CASSSSGLAGESYEQYF
TGTGCCAGCAGTTCCTCGGGACTAGCGGGAGAATCGTACGAGCAGTACTTC
>TRBV27|TRBJ2-7|.|few
CASSPPLDRAREQYF
TGTGCCAGCAGTCCTCCCCTCGACCGCGCCAGGGAGCAGTACTTC
>TRBV7-9|TRBJ1-5|.|.
CASSTGLDNQPQHF
TGTGCCAGCAGCACGGGACTCGACAATCAGCCCCAGCATTTT
>TRBV7-9|TRBJ1-2|TRBD1|.
CASSLDRDSSYGYTF
TGTGCCAGCAGCTTAGACCGGGACAGTTCCTATGGCTACACCTTC
>TRBV7-3|TRBJ2-1|TRBD2|.
CASSSQAGGRDEQFF
TGTGCCAGCAGCTCCCAGGCGGGGGGCCGGGATGAGCAGTTCTTC
>TRBV7-3|TRBJ2-5|TRBD2|.
CASSPLRGLAGRETQYF
TGTGCCAGCAGCCCCCTCAGGGGACTAGCGGGGAGAGAGACCCAGTACTTC
>TRBV10-3|TRBJ1-1|TRBD1|.
CAISGKVGGAGTEAFF
TGTGCCATCAGTGGTAAAGTAGGGGGCGCGGGTACTGAAGCTTTCTTT
>TRBV5-4|TRBJ1-3|TRBD1|.
CASSTTTGGIGLGNTIYF
TGTGCCAGCAGCACCACGACAGGGGGCATCGGTCTTGGAAACACCATATATTTT
>TRBV9|TRBJ2-1|TRBD2|.
CASSGLTSGIGEQFF
TGTGCCAGCAGCGGGCTGACTAGCGGGATAGGTGAGCAGTTCTTC
>TRBV19|TRBJ2-1|.|few
CASSTLAYNEQFF
TGTGCCAGTAGTACCCTCGCCTACAATGAGCAGTTCTTC